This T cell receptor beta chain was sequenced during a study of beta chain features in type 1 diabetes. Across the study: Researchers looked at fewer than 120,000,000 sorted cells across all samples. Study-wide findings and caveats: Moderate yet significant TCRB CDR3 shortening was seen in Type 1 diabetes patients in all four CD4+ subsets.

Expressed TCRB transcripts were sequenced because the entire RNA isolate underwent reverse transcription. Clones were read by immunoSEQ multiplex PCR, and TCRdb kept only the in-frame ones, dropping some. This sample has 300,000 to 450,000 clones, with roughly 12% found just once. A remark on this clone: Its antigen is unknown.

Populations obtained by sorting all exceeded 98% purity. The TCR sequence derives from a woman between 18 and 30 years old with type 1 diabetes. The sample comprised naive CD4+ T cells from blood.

CDR3 residues: CASSQSLFTDTQYF. Here the CDR3 DNA reads TGTGCCAGCAGCCAGTCCCTTTTCACAGATACGCAGTATTTT. The chain uses TRBV7-2 and TRBJ2-3; D uncertain. Between the trimmed V and J ends, which lost 5 bases and 2 bases, there was a span of 11 bases. The CDR3 sequence is 14 residues long. Germline V gives CDR1 SGHTA, CDR2 FQGNSA.